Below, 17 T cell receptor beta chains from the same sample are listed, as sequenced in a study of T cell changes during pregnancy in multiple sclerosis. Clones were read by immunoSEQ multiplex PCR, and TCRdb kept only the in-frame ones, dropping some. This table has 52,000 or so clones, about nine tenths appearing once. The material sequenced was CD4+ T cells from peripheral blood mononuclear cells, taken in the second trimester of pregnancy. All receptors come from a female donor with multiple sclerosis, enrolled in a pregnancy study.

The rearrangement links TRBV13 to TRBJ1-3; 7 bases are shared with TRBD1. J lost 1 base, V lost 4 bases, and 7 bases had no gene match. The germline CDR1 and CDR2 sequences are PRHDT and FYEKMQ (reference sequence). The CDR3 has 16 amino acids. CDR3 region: CASSWTGMGSGNTIYF. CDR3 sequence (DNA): TGTGCCAGCAGCTGGACAGGAATGGGGTCTGGAAACACCATATATTTT.

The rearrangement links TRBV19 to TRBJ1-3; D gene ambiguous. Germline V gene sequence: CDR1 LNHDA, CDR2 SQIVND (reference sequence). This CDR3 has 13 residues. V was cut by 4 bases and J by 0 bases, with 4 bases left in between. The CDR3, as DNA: TGTGCCAGTAGTACAATCTCTGGAAACACCATATATTTT. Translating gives CASSTISGNTIYF. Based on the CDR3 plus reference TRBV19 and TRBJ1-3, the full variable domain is DGGITQSPKYLFRKEGQNVTLSCEQNLNHDAMYWYRQDPGQGLRLIYYSQIVNDFQKGDIAEGYSVSREKKESFPLTVTSAQKNPTAFYLCASSTISGNTIYFGEGSWLTVV.

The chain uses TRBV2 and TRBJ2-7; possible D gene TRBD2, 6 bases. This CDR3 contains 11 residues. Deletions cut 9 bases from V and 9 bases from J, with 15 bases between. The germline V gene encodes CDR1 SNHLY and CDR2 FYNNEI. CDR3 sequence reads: CASRGAEGQYF. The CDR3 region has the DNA TGTGCCAGTAGGGGTGCGGAGGGGCAGTACTTC.

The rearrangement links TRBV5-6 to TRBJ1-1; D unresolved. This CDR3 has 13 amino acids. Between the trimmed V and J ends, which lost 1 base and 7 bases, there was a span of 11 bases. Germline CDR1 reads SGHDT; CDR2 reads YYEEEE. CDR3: CASSLRGLGEAFF. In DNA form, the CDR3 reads TGTGCCAGCAGCTTGCGAGGGTTGGGTGAAGCTTTCTTT.

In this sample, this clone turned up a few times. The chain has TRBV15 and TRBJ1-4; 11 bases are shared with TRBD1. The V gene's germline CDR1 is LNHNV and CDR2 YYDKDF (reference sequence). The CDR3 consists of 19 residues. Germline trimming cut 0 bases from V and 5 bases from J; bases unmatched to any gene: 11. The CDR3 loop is CATSREGAGTGGKNEKLFF. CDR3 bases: TGTGCCACCAGCAGAGAGGGGGCCGGGACAGGGGGGAAAAATGAAAAACTGTTTTTT.

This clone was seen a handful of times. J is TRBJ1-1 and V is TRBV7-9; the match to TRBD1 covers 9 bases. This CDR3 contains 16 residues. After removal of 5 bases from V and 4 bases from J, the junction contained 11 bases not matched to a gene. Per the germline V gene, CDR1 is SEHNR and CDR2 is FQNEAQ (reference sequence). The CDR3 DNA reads TGTGCCAGCAGCGGAGAGGTCAGGACAGGGGCCACTGAAGCTTTCTTT. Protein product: CASSGEVRTGATEAFF. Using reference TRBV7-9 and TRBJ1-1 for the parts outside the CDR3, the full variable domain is DTGVSQNPRHKITKRGQNVTFRCDPISEHNRLYWYRQTLGQGPEFLTYFQNEAQLEKSRLLSDRFSAERPKGSFSTLEIQRTEQGDSAMYLCASSGEVRTGATEAFFGQGTRLTVV.

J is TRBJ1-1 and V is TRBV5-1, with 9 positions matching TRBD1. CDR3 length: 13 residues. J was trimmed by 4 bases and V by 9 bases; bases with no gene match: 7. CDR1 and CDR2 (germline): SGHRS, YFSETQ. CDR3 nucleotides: TGCGCCACCAAACAGGGGGCGAGCACTGAAGCTTTCTTT. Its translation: CATKQGASTEAFF.

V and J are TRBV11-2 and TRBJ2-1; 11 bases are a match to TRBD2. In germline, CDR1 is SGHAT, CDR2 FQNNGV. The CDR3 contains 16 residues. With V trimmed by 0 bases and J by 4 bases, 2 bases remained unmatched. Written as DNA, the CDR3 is TGTGCCAGCAGCTTAGAGGGACTAGCGGTTTACAATGAGCAGTTCTTC. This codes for CASSLEGLAVYNEQFF.

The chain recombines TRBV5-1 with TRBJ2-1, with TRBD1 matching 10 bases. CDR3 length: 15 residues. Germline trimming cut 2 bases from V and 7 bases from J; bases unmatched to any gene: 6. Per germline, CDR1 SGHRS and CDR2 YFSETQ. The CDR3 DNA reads TGCGCCAGCAGCTTTGGGACAGGGGTAATAAATGAGCAGTTCTTC. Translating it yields CASSFGTGVINEQFF.

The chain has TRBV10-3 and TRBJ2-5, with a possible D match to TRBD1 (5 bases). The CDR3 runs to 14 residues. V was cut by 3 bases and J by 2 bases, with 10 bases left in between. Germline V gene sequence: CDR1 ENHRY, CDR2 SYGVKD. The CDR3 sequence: CAISEGAHQETQYF. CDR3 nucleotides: TGTGCCATCAGTGAAGGGGCCCATCAAGAGACCCAGTACTTC.

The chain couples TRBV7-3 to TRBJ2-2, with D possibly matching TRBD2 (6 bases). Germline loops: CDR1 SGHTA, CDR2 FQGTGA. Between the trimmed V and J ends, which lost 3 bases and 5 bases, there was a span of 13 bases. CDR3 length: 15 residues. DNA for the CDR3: TGTGCCAGCAGCTTTACGGGAGTGAAAACCGGGGAGCTGTTTTTT. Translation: CASSFTGVKTGELFF.

The CDR3 reads CASSVGGQGNTGELFF. The CDR3 nucleotides are TGTGCCAGCAGCGTAGGTGGACAGGGAAACACCGGGGAGCTGTTTTTT. The J gene is TRBJ2-2, the V gene TRBV9; TRBD1 aligns across 8 bases. The CDR3 contains 16 residues. CDR1 and CDR2 (germline): SGDLS, YYNGEE. V was pared by 0 bases and J by 2 bases, with 3 bases of the junction left unmatched.

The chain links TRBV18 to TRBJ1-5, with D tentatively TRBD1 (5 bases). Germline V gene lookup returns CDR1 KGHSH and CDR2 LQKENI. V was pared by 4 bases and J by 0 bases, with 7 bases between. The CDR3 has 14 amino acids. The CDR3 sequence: CASSLDSSNQPQHF. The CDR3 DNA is TGTGCCAGCTCACTCGACAGTAGCAATCAGCCCCAGCATTTT.

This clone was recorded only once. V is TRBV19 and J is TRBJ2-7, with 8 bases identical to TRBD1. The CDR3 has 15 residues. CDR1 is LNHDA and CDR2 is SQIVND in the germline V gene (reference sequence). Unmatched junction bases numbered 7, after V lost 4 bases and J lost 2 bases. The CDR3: CASSTTGVLTYEQYF. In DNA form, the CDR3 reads TGTGCCAGTAGTACGACAGGGGTCCTAACCTACGAGCAGTACTTC.

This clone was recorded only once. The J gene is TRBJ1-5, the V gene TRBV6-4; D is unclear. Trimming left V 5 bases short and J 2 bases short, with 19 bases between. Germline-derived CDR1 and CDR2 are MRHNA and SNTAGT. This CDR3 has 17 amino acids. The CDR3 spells CASSSSGGFFGNQPQHF. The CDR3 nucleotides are TGTGCCAGCAGTTCCTCCGGAGGGTTTTTTGGCAATCAGCCCCAGCATTTT.

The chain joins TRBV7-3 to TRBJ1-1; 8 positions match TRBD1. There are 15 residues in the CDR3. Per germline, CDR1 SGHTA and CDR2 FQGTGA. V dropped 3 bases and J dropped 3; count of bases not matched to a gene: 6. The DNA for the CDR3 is TGTGCCAGCAGCTTCCAGGGGGCCCCTTACACTGAAGCTTTCTTT. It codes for CASSFQGAPYTEAFF.

The CDR3 region has the DNA TGTGCCAGCAGCGAACTAGCGGGGGGTGCAGATACGCAGTATTTT. Translated: CASSELAGGADTQYF. The chain is built from TRBV7-9 and TRBJ2-3; 12 bases fit TRBD2. With V trimmed by 5 bases and J by 4 bases, 4 bases remained unmatched. This CDR3 comprises 15 residues. The germline CDR1 and CDR2 sequences are SEHNR and FQNEAQ (reference sequence).